The 25 T cell receptor beta chains reported below all come from one sample, sequenced in a study of OX40 agonist ivuxolimab in advanced cancers. Sequencing was performed with immunoSEQ multiplex PCR; in TCRdb, only in-frame clones are kept and a portion is missing. Of 55,000 to 80,000 clones detected, 81% appear once; the ten largest clones hold about 1%. The material sequenced was CD4+ or CD8+ T cells sorted from blood, taken in a trial of the OX40 agonist ivuxolimab. The receptors were sampled from an adult with an advanced solid tumor such as melanoma, head and neck, liver or kidney cancer.

The rearrangement uses TRBV7-9 and TRBJ2-1, with 7 bases that match TRBD2. With V trimmed by 5 bases and J by 6 bases, 10 bases remained unmatched. Per germline, CDR1 SEHNR and CDR2 FQNEAQ (reference sequence). The CDR3 extends over 15 amino acids. The chain's CDR3 is CASSPSTGGGNEQFF. In nucleotides, the CDR3 is TGTGCCAGCAGCCCCTCGACGGGCGGGGGCAATGAGCAGTTCTTC. Using reference TRBV7-9 and TRBJ2-1 for the parts outside the CDR3, the full variable domain is DTGVSQNPRHKITKRGQNVTFRCDPISEHNRLYWYRQTLGQGPEFLTYFQNEAQLEKSRLLSDRFSAERPKGSFSTLEIQRTEQGDSAMYLCASSPSTGGGNEQFFGPGTRLTVL.

The V and J genes are TRBV19 and TRBJ2-7; TRBD1 matches at 9 bases. V shed 5 bases and J 2 bases; nucleotides not matched to a gene: 4. The CDR3 is 14 residues long. Germline CDR1 and CDR2: LNHDA and SQIVND (reference sequence). CDR3 sequence (DNA): TGTGCCAGTAGTTACAGGGGGCCTCCCTACGAGCAGTACTTC. Amino acid sequence: CASSYRGPPYEQYF.

The CDR3 loop is CASSLEPGFRVYGYTF. CDR3 sequence (DNA): TGCGCCAGCAGCTTGGAGCCCGGGTTCAGAGTATATGGCTACACCTTC. The V gene is TRBV5-1, the J gene TRBJ1-2; no clear D gene. Looked up from germline, CDR1 is SGHRS and CDR2 is YFSETQ. This CDR3 spans 16 amino acids. Trimming stripped 0 bases from V and 5 bases from J, with 17 bases between.

The chain recombines TRBV5-4 with TRBJ1-2; TRBD1 matches 11 bases. The CDR3 spans 19 residues. With V trimmed by 4 bases and J by 4 bases, 18 bases remained unmatched. Germline V lookup: CDR1 SGHNT, CDR2 YYREEE (reference sequence). CDR3 protein: CASSPVGRTGGSFRYGYTF. The CDR3 coding sequence is TGTGCCAGCAGCCCGGTCGGTCGGACAGGGGGCAGTTTCCGCTATGGCTACACCTTC.

The CDR3 here is CASSLVGGATYNEQFF. In DNA, the CDR3 is TGTGCCAGCAGCTTAGTCGGGGGGGCGACCTACAATGAGCAGTTCTTC. The rearrangement uses TRBV7-2 and TRBJ2-1; 8 positions match TRBD2. The germline V gene encodes CDR1 SGHTA and CDR2 FQGNSA. Trimming removed 1 base from V and 2 bases from J; junction bases left unmatched: 4. The CDR3 spans 16 residues.

This chain links TRBV25-1 with TRBJ1-2; TRBD1 matches 7 bases. CDR1 MGHDK and CDR2 SYGVNS come from the germline V gene. The junction had 8 bases not matched to a gene; V was cut back by 2 bases and J by 8 bases. The CDR3 runs to 14 residues. Here the CDR3 DNA reads TGTGCCAGCAGTGAACCCGGGACAGTGGGAGGCTACACCTTC. Protein sequence: CASSEPGTVGGYTF.

This chain connects TRBV19 to TRBJ1-5; weak D call: TRBD1 (5 bases). The CDR3 extends over 14 amino acids. Germline V lookup: CDR1 LNHDA, CDR2 SQIVND (reference sequence). V was trimmed by 3 bases and J by 11 bases, leaving 17 bases between them. The CDR3 DNA sequence: TGTGCCAGTAGTATTTACCAGGGCCTGGGGGCCCAGCATTTT. Encoded protein: CASSIYQGLGAQHF.

The V call is TRBV6-6, the J call TRBJ2-1; TRBD2 agrees at 7 bases. CDR3 length: 14 residues. Germline CDR1 MNHNY, CDR2 SVGAGI (reference sequence). Germline trimming cut 5 bases from V and 7 bases from J; bases unmatched to any gene: 8. CDR3 DNA: TGTGCCAGCAGTCACAGCGGGGCCGGGAATGAGCAGTTCTTC. The encoded protein is CASSHSGAGNEQFF.

Only one count was recorded for this clone. The J gene is TRBJ2-7, the V gene TRBV7-2; D may be TRBD1 (6 bases). Germline CDR1 is SGHTA and CDR2 is FQGNSA. Trimming cost V 5 bases and J 0 bases, with 17 bases left between them. The CDR3 spans 16 residues. Here the CDR3 reads CASSAFTGSHSYEQYF. The DNA for the CDR3 is TGTGCCAGCAGCGCATTTACAGGGTCCCACTCCTACGAGCAGTACTTC.

This clone was recorded once. The V gene is TRBV5-5, the J gene TRBJ1-1; D is unclear. CDR3 length: 15 amino acids. CDR1 is SGHKS, CDR2 YYEKEE, per germline (reference sequence). V lost 0 bases and J 1 base, leaving 10 bases between the germline ends. The CDR3 region has the DNA TGTGCCAGCAGCTTGGTGCCCAGAGGGAACACTGAAGCTTTCTTT. Encoded protein: CASSLVPRGNTEAFF.

A single count supports this clone. The chain has TRBV5-6 and TRBJ2-2, with TRBD1 matching 7 bases. This CDR3 region has 16 residues. V shed 3 bases, J shed 0 bases, and the junction held 5 bases outside the gene matches. CDR1 and CDR2 (germline): SGHDT, YYEEEE. The DNA for the CDR3 is TGTGCCAGCAGCTCTCCGGGACAGTCGAACACCGGGGAGCTGTTTTTT. The encoded protein is CASSSPGQSNTGELFF. Combining the CDR3 with reference TRBV5-6 and TRBJ2-2 gives the whole variable domain DAGVTQSPTHLIKTRGQQVTLRCSPKSGHDTVSWYQQALGQGPQFIFQYYEEEERQRGNFPDRFSGHQFPNYSSELNVNALLLGDSALYLCASSSPGQSNTGELFFGEGSRLTVL.

V usage is TRBV19 and J usage is TRBJ1-2, with D uncertain. Germline CDR1 LNHDA, CDR2 SQIVND (reference sequence). The CDR3 spans 13 residues. Trimming cost V 8 bases and J 0 bases, with 10 bases left between them. Here the CDR3 reads CASRSGANYGYTF. The CDR3, as DNA: TGTGCCAGTCGTAGCGGGGCTAACTATGGCTACACCTTC.

The chain carries TRBV27 and TRBJ2-5; a possible D gene is TRBD2 (6 bases). The germline V gene has CDR1 MNHEY and CDR2 SMNVEV (reference sequence). With 5 bases removed from V and 2 bases from J, the gap between germline ends came to 9 bases. The CDR3 totals 13 residues. CDR3 nucleotides: TGTGCCAGCAGTCGGGGGAGGCAAGAGACCCAGTACTTC. Translating gives CASSRGRQETQYF.

This chain uses TRBV6-5 with TRBJ1-5, with unresolved D. Germline assignment: CDR1 MNHEY and CDR2 SVGAGI. V was cut by 2 bases and J by 4 bases, with 12 bases left in between. The CDR3 loop spans 15 amino acids. CDR3 in amino acids: CASSYGVGRNQPQHF. The CDR3 bases are TGTGCCAGCAGTTACGGCGTGGGTAGGAATCAGCCCCAGCATTTT.

The V gene is TRBV7-2, the J gene TRBJ1-2; tentatively, D is TRBD1 (6 bases). Germline V CDR1 and CDR2: SGHTA, FQGNSA. CDR3 length: 14 residues. V shed 4 bases and J shed 4 bases, with 13 bases lying between them. The CDR3 region has the DNA TGTGCCAGCAGCTCAGGGGCCTTAGCCTATGGCTACACCTTC. Encoded protein: CASSSGALAYGYTF. Drawing the rest from reference TRBV7-2 and TRBJ1-2, the complete variable domain is GAGVSQSPSNKVTEKGKDVELRCDPISGHTALYWYRQSLGQGLEFLIYFQGNSAPDKSGLPSDRFSAERTGGSVSTLTIQRTQQEDSAVYLCASSSGALAYGYTFGSGTRLTVV.

The gene calls are TRBV5-6 and TRBJ1-6, with D hard to call. The germline gives CDR1 SGHDT, CDR2 YYEEEE. V gave up 3 bases and J gave up 0 bases, with 7 bases separating them. The CDR3 is 15 amino acids. CDR3 DNA: TGTGCCAGCAGCTCCGCAGGCTCCTATAATTCACCCCTCCACTTT. Protein sequence: CASSSAGSYNSPLHF.

This CDR3 is CASSQQGLAGKDTQYF. The CDR3 region has the DNA TGTGCCAGCAGCCAACAGGGACTAGCGGGGAAAGATACGCAGTATTTT. The V gene is TRBV7-2, the J gene TRBJ2-3; 13 bases agree with TRBD2. The CDR3 totals 16 residues. Losses at the gene ends were 5 bases for V and 5 bases for J; bases not matched to a gene: 7. Looked up from germline, CDR1 is SGHTA and CDR2 is FQGNSA.

V and J are TRBV9 and TRBJ1-4; 8 bases line up with TRBD1. This CDR3 spans 16 amino acids. The germline V gene encodes CDR1 SGDLS and CDR2 YYNGEE. Trimming cost V 2 bases and J 4 bases; bases outside gene matches: 7. For the CDR3, the DNA is TGTGCCAGCAGCGTTGGCTTTGGACAGGGTAATGAAAAACTGTTTTTT. The encoded protein is CASSVGFGQGNEKLFF.

This clone was counted a single time. V gene TRBV18 combines with J gene TRBJ1-3, with D uncertain. The germline V and J ends were trimmed by 5 bases and 0 bases, with 14 bases remaining between them. The V gene's germline CDR1 is KGHSH and CDR2 LQKENI. This CDR3 region has 16 residues. The DNA for the CDR3 is TGTGCCAGCTCAATCTGGAAAGAGAGCTCTGGAAACACCATATATTTT. It encodes CASSIWKESSGNTIYF.

This clone showed up just a few times. The chain links TRBV7-2 to TRBJ1-1; TRBD1 is a possible D gene (5 bases). The CDR3 has 12 amino acids. V lost 4 bases and J lost 4, with 7 bases in between. From germline, CDR1 is SGHTA and CDR2 FQGNSA. The CDR3 DNA reads TGTGCCAGCAGCTGGGGGAGCACTGAAGCTTTCTTT. This translates into CASSWGSTEAFF.

The rearrangement joins TRBV13 to TRBJ1-6; 12 nucleotides agree with TRBD1. V dropped 1 base and J dropped 9; count of bases not matched to a gene: 4. CDR1 PRHDT and CDR2 FYEKMQ come from the germline V gene (reference sequence). There are 16 residues in the CDR3. This chain's CDR3 is CASSLELGQGASPLHF. As DNA, the CDR3 is TGTGCCAGCAGCTTAGAACTGGGACAGGGGGCTTCACCCCTCCACTTT. Drawing the rest from reference TRBV13 and TRBJ1-6, the complete variable domain is AAGVIQSPRHLIKEKRETATLKCYPIPRHDTVYWYQQGPGQDPQFLISFYEKMQSDKGSIPDRFSAQQFSDYHSELNMSSLELGDSALYFCASSLELGQGASPLHFGNGTRLTVT.

This clone was counted a few times. The rearrangement uses TRBV4-1 and TRBJ1-6; TRBD1 matches at 9 bases. The trim removed 6 bases at V and 10 bases at J, leaving 10 bases unmatched. The CDR3 length is 15 residues. Germline CDR1 reads MGHRA; CDR2 reads YSYEKL. Written as DNA, the CDR3 is TGCGCCAGCAGACCGACGACAGGGGGAAGCTCACCCCTCCACTTT. It yields the protein CASRPTTGGSSPLHF.

This clone was detected only once. The genes are TRBV12-2 and TRBJ1-2; the table's D call, TRBD1, has no DNA check behind it. TRBV12-2 is a pseudogene locus. This CDR3 has 17 residues. Here the CDR3 reads CASRLAGQGLKRYGYTF. The CDR3 nucleotides read TGTGCAAGTCGCTTAGCTGGACAGGGTTTGAAGCGCTATGGCTACACCTTC.

The J gene is TRBJ2-1, the V gene TRBV19, with D unclear. Trimming removed 6 bases from V and 1 base from J, with 10 bases in between. The CDR3 extends over 14 amino acids. Germline V CDR1 and CDR2: LNHDA, SQIVND (reference sequence). CDR3 in amino acids: CASSPDPSYNEQFF. CDR3 in DNA: TGTGCCAGTAGCCCAGACCCGTCCTACAATGAGCAGTTCTTC.

This chain joins TRBV14 and TRBJ1-2; 11 positions match TRBD1. Trimming at V came to 1 base and at J to 4 bases, leaving 14 bases not matched to a gene. Germline-derived CDR1 and CDR2 are SGHDN and FVKESK. The CDR3 runs to 19 residues. The CDR3 protein is CASSQAPGTGGALGYGYTF. In DNA form, the CDR3 reads TGTGCCAGCAGCCAAGCTCCCGGGACAGGGGGAGCCCTAGGCTATGGCTACACCTTC.